The rows below give T cell receptor beta chains drawn from one sample of a study of cytomegalovirus exposure and HLA in healthy donors. TCRdb's copy holds only in-frame clones and misses some; the assay was immunoSEQ multiplex PCR. Seen here are under 250,000 clones, over 80% observed once, and the top ten hold more than 0.85%. Sequencing used PBMCs. The receptors were gathered from a woman aged 18-30 years in good health and CMV-seronegative. Both conserved end residues are part of each CDR3. A D gene is named only where the DNA matches it firmly.

D gene,V gene,J gene,CDR3 protein,CDR3 DNA
.,TRBV2,TRBJ1-2,CASGSEQAYYGYTF,TGTGCCAGCGGATCAGAGCAGGCTTACTATGGCTACACCTTC
TRBD2,TRBV5-4,TRBJ2-7,CASSQGLAGVEESSYEQYF,TGTGCCAGCAGCCAGGGACTAGCGGGAGTGGAGGAATCCTCCTACGAGCAGTACTTC
TRBD1,TRBV5-6,TRBJ1-1,CASSLRDRQEAFF,TGTGCCAGCAGCTTGAGGGACAGACAGGAAGCTTTCTTT
.,TRBV19,TRBJ2-1,CASSISRGGGKRDNEQFF,TGTGCCAGTAGTATATCCCGAGGTGGGGGGAAGAGGGACAATGAGCAGTTCTTC
TRBD1,TRBV5-6,TRBJ2-7,CASRGQGATYEQYF,TGTGCCAGCAGAGGACAGGGGGCGACCTACGAGCAGTACTTC
.,TRBV4-1,TRBJ1-6,CASSQDQGSPLHF,TGCGCCAGCAGCCAAGATCAGGGATCACCCCTCCACTTT
.,TRBV2,TRBJ2-7,CASSQDSFGYEQYF,TGTGCCAGCAGCCAGGACAGCTTTGGCTACGAGCAGTACTTC
.,TRBV11-2,TRBJ1-1,CASSLNLFLDSPTEAFF,TGTGCCAGCAGCTTAAACCTCTTTCTGGACAGCCCCACTGAAGCTTTCTTT
TRBD1,TRBV4-1,TRBJ1-3,CASSPVWTGGLSGNTIYF,TGCGCCAGCAGCCCGGTGTGGACAGGGGGCCTCTCTGGAAACACCATATATTTT
.,TRBV5-6,TRBJ1-5,CASSLALTGNQPQHF,TGTGCCAGCAGCTTGGCGCTGACGGGGAATCAGCCCCAGCATTTT
TRBD2,TRBV7-9,TRBJ2-7,CASSKVAGASDEQYF,TGTGCCAGCAGTAAAGTAGCGGGAGCAAGTGACGAGCAGTACTTC
TRBD2,TRBV6-1,TRBJ2-5,CASSEALWGGQETQYF,TGTGCCAGCAGTGAAGCGCTTTGGGGGGGGCAAGAGACCCAGTACTTC
.,TRBV2,TRBJ1-5,CASSEQGTIQPQHF,TGTGCCAGCAGTGAACAGGGAACTATACAGCCCCAGCATTTT
.,TRBV18,TRBJ2-7,CASSPRPASGSYEQYF,TGTGCCAGCTCACCGCGCCCAGCCTCCGGGTCTTACGAGCAGTACTTC